Below, one T cell receptor beta chain is given with its context. Germline V gene sequence: CDR1 SEHNR, CDR2 FQNEAQ (reference sequence). V lost 7 bases and J lost 5, with 17 bases in between. The CDR3 runs 14 residues. Each TRB amplification used about 220-500 ng of genomic DNA from blood. Multiplex PCR with BIOMED2 TRB-A/B primer pools amplified TRB rearrangements. TCRdb re-called the multiplex PCR reads through MiXCR, storing one row per CDR3 protein. The data show 1,500 to 1,800 distinct CDR3 sequences, about 30% seen once. This sample stems from a study of T and B cells in COVID-19 patients. On the study more broadly: Median age was 34 years in the recovered cohort and around 64 years in the active-infection cohort. Critical illness requiring mechanical ventilation or extracorporeal membrane oxygenation affected three fifths of the roughly 20 active-infection patients. Of around 21 active-infection patients, approximately 17 carried comorbidities linked to unfavorable COVID-19 outcome.

V usage is TRBV7-9 and J usage is TRBJ2-5, with TRBD2 as a possible D gene (5 bases). This receptor was obtained from a human donor with active COVID-19. The sequencing sample was made of blood. CDR3 in DNA: TGTGCCAGCACTCACCCGGGGTTCCTCGAGACCCAGTACTTC. This gives the protein CASTHPGFLETQYF.